This TCR beta chain comes out of a study of early T cells in non-severe SARS-CoV-2 infection. This clonotype was seen at least ten times. Each CDR3 protein is one row after TCRdb ran MiXCR on the 5' RACE reads. The data show 30,000 to 35,000 distinct CDR3 sequences, 4.7% seen once. The clonotype originates from an adult who was a healthcare worker with PCR-confirmed SARS-CoV-2 infection or an uninfected control (not recorded which). The sequencing sample was made of whole blood.

In nucleotides, the CDR3 is TGTGCCAGCACCACAAAGACAGTATCCTACGAGCAGTACTTC. This encodes CASTTKTVSYEQYF. The genes are TRBV28 and TRBJ2-7; perhaps TRBD1 as D (5 bases). Germline V gene data show CDR1 as MDHEN and CDR2 as SYDVKM. V dropped 7 bases and J dropped 1 base, with 14 bases sitting between them. This CDR3 contains 14 residues.